One and the same sample provided the 8 T cell receptor beta chains below, sequenced in a study of T cell repertoires in cytomegalovirus infection. No antigen has been identified for these receptors. TCRdb re-analysed the reads in MiXCR, keeping a single row per CDR3 protein. This sample has some 940,000 distinct CDR3 sequences, with 30% to 40% found just once. This material consisted of cultured CD8+ T cells from PBMCs, taken from culture after CMV antigen stimulation. The receptors derive from a human donor in good health (CMV status not recorded). Some clones in this sample may be carry-over from other donors' samples.

The chain links TRBV4-3 to TRBJ1-2; possibly TRBD1 for D (5 bases). The germline V gene has CDR1 LGHNA and CDR2 YSLEER. This CDR3 has 15 residues. V was trimmed by 0 bases and J by 8 bases, leaving 16 bases between them. The CDR3 DNA follows: TGCGCCAGCAGCCAAGATACCTACTCAAGGGGAGGCTACACCTTC. This gives the protein CASSQDTYSRGGYTF.

The J gene is TRBJ1-1, the V gene TRBV6-2 or TRBV6-3, with 7 bases fitting TRBD1. V trimming: 7 bases; J trimming: 4 bases; junction bases outside the gene matches: 9. CDR1 is MNHEY, CDR2 SVGEGT, per germline. CDR3 size: 14 residues. The CDR3 nucleotides are TGTGCCAGCACCTCGTTTCAGGGGGGCACTGAAGCTTTCTTT. This codes for CASTSFQGGTEAFF.

In this sample, this clonotype turned up many times. The rearrangement links TRBV27 to TRBJ2-1; D not resolved. Trimming stripped 0 bases from V and 6 bases from J, with 6 bases between. CDR3 length: 13 amino acids. Germline V gene lookup returns CDR1 MNHEY and CDR2 SMNVEV (reference sequence). The CDR3 sequence: CASSLSGINEQFF. The CDR3 DNA reads as TGTGCCAGCAGTTTATCGGGTATCAATGAGCAGTTCTTC.

This clonotype was recorded a few times. V is TRBV7-3 and J is TRBJ2-1, with 10 bases fitting TRBD2. V shed 2 bases and J 2 bases; nucleotides not matched to a gene: 6. The CDR3 length is 17 residues. Germline V gives CDR1 SGHTA, CDR2 FQGTGA. This CDR3 is CASSLLAGGYTYNEQFF. The CDR3 DNA follows: TGTGCCAGCAGCTTATTAGCGGGGGGTTATACCTACAATGAGCAGTTCTTC.

This chain connects TRBV10-3 to TRBJ2-1; 7 bases are shared with TRBD2. Germline CDR1 reads ENHRY; CDR2 reads SYGVKD. CDR3 length equals 14 residues. The trim removed 7 bases at V and 7 bases at J, leaving 10 bases unmatched. As DNA, the CDR3 is TGTGCCATCACCCCGGAGATGGGGGGGAATGAGCAGTTCTTC. As protein: CAITPEMGGNEQFF.

The V and J genes are TRBV19 and TRBJ2-1, with TRBD1 matching 11 bases. This CDR3 has 15 residues. J lost 9 bases, V lost 3 bases, and 7 bases had no gene match. Germline values: CDR1 LNHDA, CDR2 SQIVND (reference sequence). The CDR3 DNA is TGTGCCAGTAGTATGGTGGACAGGGGGCTCGGTGAGCAGTTCTTC. Translated: CASSMVDRGLGEQFF.

This clonotype was found many times. The chain links TRBV7-9 to TRBJ1-5, with D possibly TRBD1 on 5 matching bases. The germline CDR1 and CDR2 sequences are SEHNR and FQNEAQ (reference sequence). The V gene lost 5 bases and the J gene lost 4 bases, with 15 bases spanning the gap. The CDR3 contains 15 residues. The CDR3 is CASSVGHFGNQPQHF. CDR3 in DNA: TGTGCCAGCAGCGTCGGACATTTCGGGAATCAGCCCCAGCATTTT.

A few counts support this clonotype. The chain employs TRBV23-1 and TRBJ1-5, with no clear D. TRBV23-1 is classed as an ORF, of uncertain function. The V end lost 2 bases, the J end lost 0 bases, and 14 bases lay between the germline ends. CDR3 length: 17 amino acids. CDR3 residues: CASSQPTGFYSNQPQHF. CDR3 DNA sequence: TGCGCCAGCAGTCAACCCACGGGATTTTATAGCAATCAGCCCCAGCATTTT.